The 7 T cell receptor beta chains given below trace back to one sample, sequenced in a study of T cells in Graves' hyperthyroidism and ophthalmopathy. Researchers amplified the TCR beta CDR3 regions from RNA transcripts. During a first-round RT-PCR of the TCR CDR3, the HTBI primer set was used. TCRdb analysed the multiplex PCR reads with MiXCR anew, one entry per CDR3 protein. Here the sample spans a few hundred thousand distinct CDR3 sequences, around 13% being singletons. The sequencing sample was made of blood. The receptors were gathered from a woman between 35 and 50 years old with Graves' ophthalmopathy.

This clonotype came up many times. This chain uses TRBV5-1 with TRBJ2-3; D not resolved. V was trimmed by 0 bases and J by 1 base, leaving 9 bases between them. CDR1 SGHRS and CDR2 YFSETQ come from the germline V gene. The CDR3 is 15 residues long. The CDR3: CASSLDPGRTDTQYF. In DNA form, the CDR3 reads TGCGCCAGCAGCTTGGACCCAGGCCGCACAGATACGCAGTATTTT.

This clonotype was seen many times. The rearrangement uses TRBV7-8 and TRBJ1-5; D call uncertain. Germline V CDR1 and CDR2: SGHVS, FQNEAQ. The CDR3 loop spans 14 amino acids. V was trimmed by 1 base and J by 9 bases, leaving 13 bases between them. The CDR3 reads CASSLDRRGGPQHF. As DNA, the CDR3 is TGTGCCAGCAGCTTAGACCGTCGTGGAGGGCCCCAGCATTTT.

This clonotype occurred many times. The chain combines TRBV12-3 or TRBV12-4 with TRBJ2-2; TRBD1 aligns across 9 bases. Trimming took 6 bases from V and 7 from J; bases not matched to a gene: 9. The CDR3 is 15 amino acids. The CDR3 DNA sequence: TGTGCCAGCAGACAACAGGGGGCGAGTGGCGGGGAGCTGTTTTTT. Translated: CASRQQGASGGELFF.

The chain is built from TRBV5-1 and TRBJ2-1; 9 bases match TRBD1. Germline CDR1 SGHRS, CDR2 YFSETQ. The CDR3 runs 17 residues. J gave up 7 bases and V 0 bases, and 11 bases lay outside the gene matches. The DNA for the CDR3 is TGCGCCAGCAGCTTGGCCAGGACAGGGGAAAGGATGAATGAGCAGTTCTTC. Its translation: CASSLARTGERMNEQFF. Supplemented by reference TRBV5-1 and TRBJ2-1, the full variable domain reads KAGVTQTPRYLIKTRGQQVTLSCSPISGHRSVSWYQQTPGQGLQFLFEYFSETQRNKGNFPGRFSGRQFSNSRSEMNVSTLELGDSALYLCASSLARTGERMNEQFFGPGTRLTVL.

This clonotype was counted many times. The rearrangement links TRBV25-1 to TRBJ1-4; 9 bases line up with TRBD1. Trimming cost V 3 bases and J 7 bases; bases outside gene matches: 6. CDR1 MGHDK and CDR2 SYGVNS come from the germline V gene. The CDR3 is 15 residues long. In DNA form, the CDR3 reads TGTGCCAGCAGTGATTACAGGGGGCTTCCTGAAAAACTGTTTTTT. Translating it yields CASSDYRGLPEKLFF.

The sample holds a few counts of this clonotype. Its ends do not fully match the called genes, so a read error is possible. CDR3 protein: CAISFITGDAQYF. The CDR3 DNA follows: TGTGCCATCAGTTTCATCACGGGAGATGCGCAGTATTTT. The gene calls are TRBV10-3 and TRBJ2-3; D is possibly TRBD2 (6 bases). Looked up from germline, CDR1 is ENHRY and CDR2 is SYGVKD. The CDR3 covers 13 residues.

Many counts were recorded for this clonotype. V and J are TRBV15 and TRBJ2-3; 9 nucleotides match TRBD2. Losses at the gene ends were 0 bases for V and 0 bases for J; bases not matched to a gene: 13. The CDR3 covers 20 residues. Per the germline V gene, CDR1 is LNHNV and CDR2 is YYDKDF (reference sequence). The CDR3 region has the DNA TGTGCCACCAGCAGAGATCAGCTAGCGGGAAGAGAAACTAGCACAGATACGCAGTATTTT. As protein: CATSRDQLAGRETSTDTQYF.